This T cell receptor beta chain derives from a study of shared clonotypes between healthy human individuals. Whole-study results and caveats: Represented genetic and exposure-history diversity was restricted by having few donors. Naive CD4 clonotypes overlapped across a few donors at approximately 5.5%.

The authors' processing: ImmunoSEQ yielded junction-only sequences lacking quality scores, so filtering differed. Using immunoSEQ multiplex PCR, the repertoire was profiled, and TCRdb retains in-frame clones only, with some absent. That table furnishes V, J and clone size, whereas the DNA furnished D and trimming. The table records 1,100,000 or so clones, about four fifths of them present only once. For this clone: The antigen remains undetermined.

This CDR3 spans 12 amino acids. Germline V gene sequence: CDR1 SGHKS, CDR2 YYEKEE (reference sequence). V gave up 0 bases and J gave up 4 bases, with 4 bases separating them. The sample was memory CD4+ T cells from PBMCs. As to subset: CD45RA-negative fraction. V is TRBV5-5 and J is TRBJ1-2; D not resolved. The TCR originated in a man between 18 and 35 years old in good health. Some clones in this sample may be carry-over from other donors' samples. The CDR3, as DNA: TGTGCCAGCAGCTTGGCTGCCTATGGCTACACCTTC. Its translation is CASSLAAYGYTF.